This T cell receptor beta chain was sequenced during a study of cytomegalovirus exposure and HLA in healthy donors. Overall study: A preliminary data release comprised about 85 million unique TCRs obtained from HLA-typed donors.

As for this clone: Antigen specificity is unknown.

Germline CDR1 KGHSH, CDR2 LQKENI. V trimming: 3 bases; J trimming: 6 bases; junction bases outside the gene matches: 3. This CDR3 is 14 amino acids long. Primers for the PCR totalled 60 Vbeta and 13 Jbeta. Method: immunoSEQ multiplex PCR; TCRdb's copy keeps in-frame clones and lacks some. The table records 90,000 to 120,000 clones, around 72% of them present only once. Study-wide results and limits: Associated with cytomegalovirus, according to the listing, were 150 to 200 TCR beta chains.

The TCR was taken from a woman between 35 and 50 years old in good health and CMV-seropositive. The J gene is TRBJ1-4, the V gene TRBV18; TRBD1 aligns across 8 bases. Material for sequencing was PBMCs. CDR3 protein: CASSPTGGDEKLFF. CDR3 in DNA: TGTGCCAGCTCACCTACAGGGGGGGATGAAAAACTGTTTTTT.